The rows below give T cell receptor beta chains drawn from one sample of a study of molecular identifiers for immune sequencing clone quantification. TCRdb re-called the PCR reads with MiXCR, one entry per CDR3 protein. The sample has 490,000 or so distinct CDR3 sequences, around 23% seen once; the top ten hold 0.7% to 0.9%. The sample taken for sequencing was naive CD8+ T cells from blood, with Jurkat cell RNA spiked in. These receptors were collected from a human donor in good health. Some libraries in this study had Jurkat cell RNA spiked in. Both conserved end residues are trimmed from each CDR3.

v_gene: TRBV7-6
j_gene: TRBJ2-1
CDR3aa: ASSPGTTGVDEQF

v_gene: TRBV4-1
j_gene: TRBJ2-7
CDR3aa: ASSQDFPGTYEQY

v_gene: TRBV6-5
j_gene: TRBJ1-1
CDR3aa: ASSYSLAALSTEAF

v_gene: TRBV7-2
j_gene: TRBJ2-1
CDR3aa: ASSFLAYEQF

v_gene: TRBV20-1
j_gene: TRBJ1-5
CDR3aa: SASRPPGRPQH

v_gene: TRBV18
j_gene: TRBJ1-4
CDR3aa: ASSPSLWGEKLF

v_gene: TRBV20-1
j_gene: TRBJ2-3
CDR3aa: SARALGLGDTQY

v_gene: TRBV19
j_gene: TRBJ2-7
CDR3aa: ASSISLGTAYEQY

v_gene: TRBV7-9
j_gene: TRBJ2-7
CDR3aa: ASSSTIKAYEQY

v_gene: TRBV6-2/TRBV6-3
j_gene: TRBJ2-3
CDR3aa: ASRAGVRRDTQY

v_gene: TRBV7-2
j_gene: TRBJ2-7
CDR3aa: ASSLALPGQGAYEQY

v_gene: TRBV4-3
j_gene: TRBJ2-7
CDR3aa: ASSQDRGRVYEQY

v_gene: TRBV13
j_gene: TRBJ2-3
CDR3aa: ASSIRDTSTDTQY

v_gene: TRBV10-1
j_gene: TRBJ2-1
CDR3aa: ASSEFRGLNEQF

v_gene: TRBV12-3/TRBV12-4
j_gene: TRBJ2-1
CDR3aa: ASSFGDQPIAPALGNEQF

v_gene: TRBV7-9
j_gene: TRBJ2-5
CDR3aa: ASSPPLADQETQY

v_gene: TRBV4-1
j_gene: TRBJ1-1
CDR3aa: ASSPHQAAGNTEAF

v_gene: TRBV15
j_gene: TRBJ2-5
CDR3aa: ATSRDGRRLAEETQY

v_gene: TRBV4-3
j_gene: TRBJ2-7
CDR3aa: ASSQSLGIGYEQY

v_gene: TRBV7-8
j_gene: TRBJ2-7
CDR3aa: ASSLPSTGVETYEQY

v_gene: TRBV7-8
j_gene: TRBJ1-2
CDR3aa: ASSPRTLNYGYT

v_gene: TRBV4-2
j_gene: TRBJ2-5
CDR3aa: ASSQVGKETQY

v_gene: TRBV30
j_gene: TRBJ2-1
CDR3aa: AQERSGGYNEQF

v_gene: TRBV27
j_gene: TRBJ1-1
CDR3aa: ASSGTGGLTGAF

v_gene: TRBV5-3
j_gene: TRBJ1-5
CDR3aa: ASSLEPQGEELNQPQH

v_gene: TRBV5-4
j_gene: TRBJ2-3
CDR3aa: ASSEGQGIDTQY

v_gene: TRBV10-3
j_gene: TRBJ2-7
CDR3aa: AITWDSSYEQY

v_gene: TRBV12-3/TRBV12-4
j_gene: TRBJ2-2
CDR3aa: ASSLVGTGVDTGELF

v_gene: TRBV6-5
j_gene: TRBJ2-2
CDR3aa: ASSYSAGSGAEGVVTGELL

v_gene: TRBV12-3/TRBV12-4
j_gene: TRBJ1-1
CDR3aa: ASSLIQGELTEAF

v_gene: TRBV7-8
j_gene: TRBJ1-1
CDR3aa: ASTLTYMENTEAF

v_gene: TRBV11-3
j_gene: TRBJ2-6
CDR3aa: ASSPGQGNSGANVLT

v_gene: TRBV13
j_gene: TRBJ2-7
CDR3aa: ASSLGGHFSSYEQY

v_gene: TRBV12-3/TRBV12-4
j_gene: TRBJ2-7
CDR3aa: ASSPTSGGFYEQY

v_gene: TRBV12-3/TRBV12-4
j_gene: TRBJ1-1
CDR3aa: ASSLSAGNTVAF

v_gene: TRBV18
j_gene: TRBJ2-7
CDR3aa: ASSPSNSEGEQY

v_gene: TRBV18
j_gene: TRBJ2-7
CDR3aa: ASSPPVDGPYEQY

v_gene: TRBV7-2
j_gene: TRBJ2-3
CDR3aa: ASSFSGGEDTQY

v_gene: TRBV6-5
j_gene: TRBJ2-5
CDR3aa: ASSYGPWPRQETQY

v_gene: TRBV27
j_gene: TRBJ2-7
CDR3aa: ASSPRSSYEQY

v_gene: TRBV18
j_gene: TRBJ2-7
CDR3aa: ASSPPGPLTEQY